Listed here are 19 T cell receptor beta chains from one sample, sequenced in a study of beta chain features in type 1 diabetes. The sequenced template was cDNA made from the entire isolated RNA. Assay: immunoSEQ multiplex PCR; the TCRdb copy retains only in-frame clones and omits some. Among 350,000 to 450,000 clones listed, around 14% were seen once. The sample comprised naive CD4+ T cells from blood. The receptors shown here come from a man aged 25-45 years in good health.

Only a few counts were recorded for this clone. The gene calls are TRBV4-1 and TRBJ2-3; 11 nucleotides agree with TRBD2. The junction had 6 bases not matched to a gene; V was cut back by 5 bases and J by 2 bases. This CDR3 comprises 16 residues. The germline V gene has CDR1 MGHRA and CDR2 YSYEKL. This CDR3 reads CASSLLAGGNTDTQYF. The CDR3 bases are TGCGCCAGCAGCTTGCTAGCGGGGGGAAACACAGATACGCAGTATTTT.

This clone was counted between two and nine times. This sequence joins TRBV29-1 and TRBJ1-5, with D possibly TRBD1 on 6 matching bases. The length of the CDR3 is 13 residues. Germline V gene lookup returns CDR1 SQVTM and CDR2 ANQGSEA. Trimming left V 4 bases short and J 6 bases short, with 13 bases between. CDR3 protein: CSVVRGFGQPQHF. As DNA, the CDR3 is TGCAGCGTTGTTAGGGGGTTTGGTCAGCCCCAGCATTTT.

Only a few counts were recorded for this clone. The chain carries TRBV9 and TRBJ2-6; no clear D gene. V shed 4 bases and J shed 0 bases, with 5 bases lying between them. Germline V lookup: CDR1 SGDLS, CDR2 YYNGEE. The CDR3 is 14 residues long. DNA for the CDR3: TGTGCCAGCAGCCCATCCTCTGGGGCCAACGTCCTGACTTTC. It translates to CASSPSSGANVLTF. Supplemented by reference TRBV9 and TRBJ2-6, the full variable domain reads DSGVTQTPKHLITATGQRVTLRCSPRSGDLSVYWYQQSLDQGLQFLIQYYNGEERAKGNILERFSAQQFPDLHSELNLSSLELGDSALYFCASSPSSGANVLTFGAGSRLTVL.

This chain connects TRBV30 to TRBJ1-3, with unresolved D. The germline V and J ends were trimmed by 2 bases and 0 bases, with 8 bases remaining between them. The CDR3 is 14 residues long. Germline CDR1 and CDR2: GTSNPN and SVGIG (reference sequence). The CDR3, as DNA: TGTGCCTGGAGTAACGGCGGCTCTGGAAACACCATATATTTT. It specifies CAWSNGGSGNTIYF. The variable domain in full, with the rest retrieved from reference TRBV30 and TRBJ1-3, is SQTIHQWPATLVQPVGSPLSLECTVEGTSNPNLYWYRQAAGRGLQLLFYSVGIGQISSEVPQNLSASRPQDRQFILSSKKLLLSDSGFYLCAWSNGGSGNTIYFGEGSWLTVV.

This clone was observed a handful of times. This rearrangement joins TRBV19 to TRBJ2-3, with D unclear. In germline, CDR1 is LNHDA, CDR2 SQIVND (reference sequence). The V and J ends lost 0 bases and 3 bases respectively, with 7 bases between them. This CDR3 region has 14 residues. The CDR3 here is CASSIDLWTDTQYF. As DNA, the CDR3 is TGTGCCAGTAGTATAGATCTATGGACAGATACGCAGTATTTT.

The genes are TRBV6-5 and TRBJ2-4; D is possibly TRBD2 (6 bases). The CDR3 is 14 amino acids. V was trimmed by 7 bases and J by 1 base, leaving 11 bases between them. Germline assignment: CDR1 MNHEY and CDR2 SVGAGI. CDR3 nucleotide sequence: TGTGCCAGCACCGAGGGGAGGGCCAAAAACATTCAGTACTTC. Its translation: CASTEGRAKNIQYF.

The chain recombines TRBV11-2 with TRBJ2-5, with a weak D call TRBD1 (5 bases). This CDR3 spans 13 amino acids. Germline CDR1 and CDR2: SGHAT and FQNNGV. V dropped 0 bases and J dropped 13 bases, with 15 bases sitting between them. The CDR3 sequence: CASSLDRAEGVYF. The CDR3 nucleotides are TGTGCCAGCAGCTTAGACAGGGCCGAAGGGGTGTACTTC.

In its sample, this clone was seen a few times. The chain uses TRBV4-1 and TRBJ2-7; 8 bases fit TRBD1. CDR3 length: 16 amino acids. Germline V gene data show CDR1 as MGHRA and CDR2 as YSYEKL. Trimming removed 0 bases from V and 4 bases from J; junction bases left unmatched: 8. CDR3 nucleotide sequence: TGCGCCAGCAGCCAAGATCTGACAGGGGCGTTTTACGAGCAGTACTTC. Encoded protein: CASSQDLTGAFYEQYF.

This clone was seen a handful of times. A much larger clonotype is one base distant, so this may be a read error. The chain joins TRBV7-6 to TRBJ2-5; D is unclear. Trimming pared 5 bases from V and 3 bases from J, leaving 4 bases between. This CDR3 has 11 amino acids. Germline loops: CDR1 SGHVS, CDR2 FNYEAQ. Here the CDR3 reads CASSQKETQYF. DNA of the CDR3: TGTGCCAGCAGCCAAAAAGAGACCCAGTACTTC.

There are a few counts of this clone. CDR3 loop: CASSLARISGTRTNEQFF. DNA of the CDR3: TGTGCCAGCAGCTTAGCGAGGATTAGCGGGACCCGGACTAATGAGCAGTTCTTC. The rearrangement joins TRBV7-8 to TRBJ2-1; 8 bases match TRBD2. CDR3 length: 18 amino acids. Germline-derived CDR1 and CDR2 are SGHVS and FQNEAQ. The junction had 14 bases not matched to a gene; V was cut back by 0 bases and J by 7 bases.

The chain carries TRBV7-3 and TRBJ2-1; tentative D call: TRBD2 (5 bases). The V gene's germline CDR1 is SGHTA and CDR2 FQGTGA. This CDR3 comprises 12 residues. Trimming took 5 bases from V and 11 from J, leaving 13 bases between them. CDR3 region: CASSGPGKQQFF. The CDR3 DNA reads as TGTGCCAGCAGCGGACCCGGGAAACAGCAGTTCTTC.

This clone has ten or more counts. J is TRBJ1-2 and V is TRBV29-1; D not certain. V was clipped by 0 bases and J by 4 bases, with 12 bases between them. The CDR3 consists of 14 residues. Germline CDR1 SQVTM, CDR2 ANQGSEA. CDR3 sequence (DNA): TGCAGCGTTGAAGACCCAGGAGGGCCCTATGGCTACACCTTC. It specifies CSVEDPGGPYGYTF. The entire variable domain, with the rest obtained from reference TRBV29-1 and TRBJ1-2, is as follows: SAVISQKPSRDICQRGTSLTIQCQVDSQVTMMFWYRQQPGQSLTLIATANQGSEATYESGFVIDKFPISRPNLTFSTLTVSNMSPEDSSIYLCSVEDPGGPYGYTFGSGTRLTVV.

This rearrangement joins TRBV30 to TRBJ2-6; the D is unclear. CDR3 length: 14 residues. Germline-derived CDR1 and CDR2 are GTSNPN and SVGIG (reference sequence). V gave up 2 bases and J gave up 2 bases, with 7 bases separating them. The chain's CDR3 is CAWSLAAGANVLTF. Written as DNA, the CDR3 is TGTGCCTGGAGTCTCGCGGCTGGGGCCAACGTCCTGACTTTC.

The J gene is TRBJ2-1, the V gene TRBV10-3; 8 positions match TRBD2. J lost 6 bases, V lost 0 bases, and 7 bases had no gene match. The CDR3 spans 16 residues. CDR1 is ENHRY and CDR2 is SYGVKD in the germline V gene. This CDR3 is CAISESPRAGGNEQFF. CDR3 sequence (DNA): TGTGCCATCAGTGAGTCCCCAAGGGCGGGAGGCAATGAGCAGTTCTTC.

The rearrangement uses TRBV7-9 and TRBJ2-5; D is tentatively TRBD1 or TRBD2 (5 bases each). The CDR3 is made up of 16 amino acids. V was trimmed by 5 bases and J by 5 bases, leaving 21 bases between them. From germline, CDR1 is SEHNR and CDR2 FQNEAQ (reference sequence). The CDR3 is CASSRRGSAAGETQYF. The CDR3 DNA follows: TGTGCCAGCAGCCGCCGGGGCAGCGCCGCCGGGGAGACCCAGTACTTC.

The chain uses TRBV29-1 and TRBJ2-5; D remains ambiguous. CDR3 length: 15 residues. Deletions cut 4 bases from V and 1 base from J, with 16 bases between. The germline CDR1 and CDR2 sequences are SQVTM and ANQGSEA. CDR3 loop: CSVGPAAGGQETQYF. CDR3 nucleotides: TGCAGCGTTGGACCGGCCGCCGGCGGCCAAGAGACCCAGTACTTC.

CDR3 residues: CASSLDAGGELFF. The CDR3 bases are TGCGCCAGCAGCTTGGACGCCGGCGGGGAGCTGTTTTTT. The chain uses TRBV5-1 and TRBJ2-2, with no clear D. The V and J ends lost 0 bases and 7 bases respectively, with 7 bases between them. CDR1 SGHRS and CDR2 YFSETQ come from the germline V gene. CDR3 length equals 13 residues.

This clone was counted a few times. The V gene is TRBV7-9, the J gene TRBJ2-7; D gene uncertain. The germline V gene encodes CDR1 SEHNR and CDR2 FQNEAQ (reference sequence). This CDR3 has 12 residues. Trimming cost V 0 bases and J 7 bases, with 7 bases left between them. CDR3 region: CASSLADGEQYV. CDR3 DNA: TGTGCCAGCAGCTTAGCAGACGGGGAGCAGTACGTC.

This rearrangement joins TRBV11-3 to TRBJ2-3; D is unresolved. Looked up from germline, CDR1 is SGHNT and CDR2 is YENEEA. The length of the CDR3 is 12 residues. The V and J ends lost 5 bases and 3 bases respectively, with 6 bases between them. Here the CDR3 DNA reads TGTGCCAGCAGCCAGCCGACAGATACGCAGTATTTT. It translates to CASSQPTDTQYF.